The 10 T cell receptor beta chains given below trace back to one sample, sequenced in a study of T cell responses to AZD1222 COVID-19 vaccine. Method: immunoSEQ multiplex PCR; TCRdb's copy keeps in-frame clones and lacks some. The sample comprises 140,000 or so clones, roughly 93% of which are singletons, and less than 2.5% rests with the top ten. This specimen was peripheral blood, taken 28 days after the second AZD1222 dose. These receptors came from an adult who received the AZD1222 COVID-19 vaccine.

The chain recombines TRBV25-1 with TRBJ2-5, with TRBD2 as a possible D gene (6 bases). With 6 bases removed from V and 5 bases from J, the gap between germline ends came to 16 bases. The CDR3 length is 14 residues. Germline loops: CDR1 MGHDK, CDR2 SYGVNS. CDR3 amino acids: CASRTDFRGETQYF. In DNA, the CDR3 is TGTGCCAGCAGGACCGACTTTCGGGGGGAGACCCAGTACTTC.

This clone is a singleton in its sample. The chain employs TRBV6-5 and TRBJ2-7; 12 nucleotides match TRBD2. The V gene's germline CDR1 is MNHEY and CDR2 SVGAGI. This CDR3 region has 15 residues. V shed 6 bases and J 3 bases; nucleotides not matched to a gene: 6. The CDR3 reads CASSKLAGGFYEQYF. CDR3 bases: TGTGCCAGCAGCAAACTAGCGGGGGGCTTCTACGAGCAGTACTTC.

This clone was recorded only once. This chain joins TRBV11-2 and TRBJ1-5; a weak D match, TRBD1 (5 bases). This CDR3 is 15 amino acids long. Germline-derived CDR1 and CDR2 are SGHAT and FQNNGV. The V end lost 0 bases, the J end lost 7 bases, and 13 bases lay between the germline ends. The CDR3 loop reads CASSLEGGFGQPQHF. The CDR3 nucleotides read TGTGCCAGCAGCTTAGAGGGGGGGTTCGGGCAGCCCCAGCATTTT.

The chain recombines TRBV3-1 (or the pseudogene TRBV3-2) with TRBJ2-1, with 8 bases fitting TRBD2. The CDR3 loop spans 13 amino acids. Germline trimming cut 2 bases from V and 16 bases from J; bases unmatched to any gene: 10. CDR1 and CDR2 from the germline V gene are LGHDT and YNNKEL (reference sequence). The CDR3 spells CASSQISGGLGFF. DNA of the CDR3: TGTGCCAGCAGCCAAATCAGCGGGGGTCTAGGTTTCTTC.

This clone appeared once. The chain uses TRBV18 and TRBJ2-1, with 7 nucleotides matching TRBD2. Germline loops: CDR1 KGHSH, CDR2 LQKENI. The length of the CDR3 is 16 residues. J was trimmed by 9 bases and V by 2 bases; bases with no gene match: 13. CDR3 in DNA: TGTGCCAGCTCACCATTTCAGGGTCGGGAGGTCGGTGAGCAGTTCTTC. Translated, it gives CASSPFQGREVGEQFF.

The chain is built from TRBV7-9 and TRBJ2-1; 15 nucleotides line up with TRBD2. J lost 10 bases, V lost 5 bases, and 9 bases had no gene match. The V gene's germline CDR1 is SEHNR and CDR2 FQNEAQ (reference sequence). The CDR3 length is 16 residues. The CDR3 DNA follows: TGTGCCAGCAGCCCGAGGACTAGCGGGGGGGCAGGGGAGCAGTTCTTC. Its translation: CASSPRTSGGAGEQFF.

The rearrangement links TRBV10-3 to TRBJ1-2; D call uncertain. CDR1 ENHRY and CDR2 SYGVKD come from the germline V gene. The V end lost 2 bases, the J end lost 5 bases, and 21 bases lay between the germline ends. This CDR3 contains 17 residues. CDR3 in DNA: TGTGCCATCAGTGAGGCCTCTGTCGGGCAGTTTGGATATGGCTACACCTTC. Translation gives CAISEASVGQFGYGYTF.

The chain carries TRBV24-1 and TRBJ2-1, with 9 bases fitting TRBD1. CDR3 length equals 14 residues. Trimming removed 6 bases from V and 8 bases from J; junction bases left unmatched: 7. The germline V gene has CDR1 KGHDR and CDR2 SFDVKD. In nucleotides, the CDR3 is TGTGCCACCAGTAGGGGACAGGGATGGGATGAGCAGTTCTTC. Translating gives CATSRGQGWDEQFF.

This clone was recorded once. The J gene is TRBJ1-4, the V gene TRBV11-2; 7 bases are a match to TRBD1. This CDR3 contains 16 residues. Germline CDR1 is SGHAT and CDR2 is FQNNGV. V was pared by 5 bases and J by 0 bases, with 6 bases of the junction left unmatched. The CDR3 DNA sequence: TGTGCCAGCAGCCTGGACAGGAGTGCAACTAATGAAAAACTGTTTTTT. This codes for CASSLDRSATNEKLFF.

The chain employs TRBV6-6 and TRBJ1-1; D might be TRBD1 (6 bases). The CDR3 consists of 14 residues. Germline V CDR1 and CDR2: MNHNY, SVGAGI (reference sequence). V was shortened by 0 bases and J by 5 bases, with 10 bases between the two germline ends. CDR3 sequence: CASSYSGGRTEAFF. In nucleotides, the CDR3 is TGTGCCAGCAGTTACTCAGGGGGAAGGACTGAAGCTTTCTTT.